Included here is one T cell receptor beta chain sequence, with context. Only in-frame clones appear in the TCRdb table, and some are missing; sequencing was by immunoSEQ multiplex PCR. Here the sample spans about 300,000 clones, about nine tenths being singletons. This sample is part of a study of blood T cell repertoires in COVID-19. Study background: Sample material is recorded as cDNA or gDNA derived from T cells, B-cell-depleted T cells, or PBMCs.

V dropped 4 bases and J dropped 4; count of bases not matched to a gene: 10. CDR1 KGHSH and CDR2 LQKENI come from the germline V gene. This CDR3 spans 16 amino acids. Seattle enrolled patients during active infection and tracked them longitudinally. The sample consisted of peripheral blood. This TCR derives from a woman aged 50 to 65 with COVID-19, enrolled during active disease. This chain joins TRBV18 and TRBJ2-3; 8 bases are shared with TRBD2. The DNA of the CDR3 is TGTGCCAGCTCACGAATTAGCGGGAAACCCCCAGATACGCAGTATTTT. It is translated as CASSRISGKPPDTQYF.